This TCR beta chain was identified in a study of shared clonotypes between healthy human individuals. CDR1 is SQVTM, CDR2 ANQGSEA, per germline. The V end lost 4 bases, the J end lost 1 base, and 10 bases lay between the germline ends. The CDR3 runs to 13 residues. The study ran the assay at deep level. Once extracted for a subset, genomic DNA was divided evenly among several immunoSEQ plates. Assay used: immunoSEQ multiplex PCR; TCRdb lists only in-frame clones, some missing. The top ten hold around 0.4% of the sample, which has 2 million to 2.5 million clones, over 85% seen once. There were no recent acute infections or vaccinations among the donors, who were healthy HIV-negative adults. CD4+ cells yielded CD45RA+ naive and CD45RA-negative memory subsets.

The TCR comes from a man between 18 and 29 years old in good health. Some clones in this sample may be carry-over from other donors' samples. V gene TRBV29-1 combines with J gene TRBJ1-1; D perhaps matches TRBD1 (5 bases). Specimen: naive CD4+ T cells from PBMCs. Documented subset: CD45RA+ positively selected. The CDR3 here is CSVAPGPNTEAFF. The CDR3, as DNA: TGCAGCGTTGCCCCAGGGCCGAACACTGAAGCTTTCTTT.